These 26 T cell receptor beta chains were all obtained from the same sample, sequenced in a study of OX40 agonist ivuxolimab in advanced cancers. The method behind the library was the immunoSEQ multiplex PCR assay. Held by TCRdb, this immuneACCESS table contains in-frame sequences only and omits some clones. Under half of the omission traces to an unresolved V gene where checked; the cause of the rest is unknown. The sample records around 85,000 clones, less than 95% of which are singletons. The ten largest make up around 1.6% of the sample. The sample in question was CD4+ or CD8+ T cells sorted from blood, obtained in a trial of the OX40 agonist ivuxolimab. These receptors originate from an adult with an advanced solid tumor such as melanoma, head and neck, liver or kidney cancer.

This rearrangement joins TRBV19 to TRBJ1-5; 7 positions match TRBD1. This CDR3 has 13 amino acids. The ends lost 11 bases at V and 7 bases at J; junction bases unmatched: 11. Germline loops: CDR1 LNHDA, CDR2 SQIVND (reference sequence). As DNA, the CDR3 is TGTGCCGTAGCCGGACAGGTTGGACAGCCCCAGCATTTT. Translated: CAVAGQVGQPQHF.

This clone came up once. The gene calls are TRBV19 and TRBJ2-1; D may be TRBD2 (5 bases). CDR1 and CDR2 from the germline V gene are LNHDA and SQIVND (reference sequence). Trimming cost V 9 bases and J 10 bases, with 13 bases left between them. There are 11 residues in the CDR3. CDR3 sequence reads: CASSEPGEQFF. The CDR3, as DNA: TGTGCCAGCTCGGAACCGGGGGAGCAGTTCTTC.

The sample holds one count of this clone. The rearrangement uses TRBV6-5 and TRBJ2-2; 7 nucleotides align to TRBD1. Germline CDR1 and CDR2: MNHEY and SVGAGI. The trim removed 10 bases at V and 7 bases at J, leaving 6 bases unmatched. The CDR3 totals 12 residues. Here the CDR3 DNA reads TGTGCCACTCGACAGGGCGGCGGGGAGCTGTTTTTT. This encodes CATRQGGGELFF.

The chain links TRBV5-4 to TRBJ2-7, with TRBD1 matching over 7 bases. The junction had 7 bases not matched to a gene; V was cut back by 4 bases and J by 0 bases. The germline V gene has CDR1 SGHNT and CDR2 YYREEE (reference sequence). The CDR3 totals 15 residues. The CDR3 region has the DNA TGTGCCAGCAGCCACCCGGGACAGAGCTCCTACGAGCAGTACTTC. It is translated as CASSHPGQSSYEQYF. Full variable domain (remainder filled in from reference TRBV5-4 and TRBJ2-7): ETGVTQSPTHLIKTRGQQVTLRCSSQSGHNTVSWYQQALGQGPQFIFQYYREEENGRGNFPPRFSGLQFPNYSSELNVNALELDDSALYLCASSHPGQSSYEQYFGPGTRLTVT.

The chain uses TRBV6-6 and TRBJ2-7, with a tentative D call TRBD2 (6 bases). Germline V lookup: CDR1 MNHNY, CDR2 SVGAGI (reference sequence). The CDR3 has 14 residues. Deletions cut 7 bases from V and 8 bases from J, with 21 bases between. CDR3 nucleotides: TGTGCCAGCACTAATCGACTAGGTGCCAGGCAGCAGTACTTC. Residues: CASTNRLGARQQYF.

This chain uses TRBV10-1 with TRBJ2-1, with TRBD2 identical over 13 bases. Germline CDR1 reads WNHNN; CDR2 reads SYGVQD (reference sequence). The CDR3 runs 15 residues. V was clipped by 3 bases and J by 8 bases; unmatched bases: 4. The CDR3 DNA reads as TGCGCCAGCAGTGACACTAGCGGGAGGGTCGATGAGCAGTTCTTC. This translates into CASSDTSGRVDEQFF.

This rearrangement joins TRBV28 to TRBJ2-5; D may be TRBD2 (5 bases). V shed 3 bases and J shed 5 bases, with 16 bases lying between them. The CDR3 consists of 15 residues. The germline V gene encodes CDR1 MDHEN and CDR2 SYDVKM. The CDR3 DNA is TGTGCCAGCAGTTTGAGGCAGTTCCGAGGGGAGACCCAGTACTTC. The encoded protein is CASSLRQFRGETQYF.

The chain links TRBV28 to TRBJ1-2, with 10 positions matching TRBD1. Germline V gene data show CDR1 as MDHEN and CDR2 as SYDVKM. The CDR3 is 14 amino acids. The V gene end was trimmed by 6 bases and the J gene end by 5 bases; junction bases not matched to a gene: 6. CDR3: CASRQTGGGYGYTF. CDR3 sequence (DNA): TGTGCCAGCAGGCAGACAGGGGGCGGGTATGGCTACACCTTC.

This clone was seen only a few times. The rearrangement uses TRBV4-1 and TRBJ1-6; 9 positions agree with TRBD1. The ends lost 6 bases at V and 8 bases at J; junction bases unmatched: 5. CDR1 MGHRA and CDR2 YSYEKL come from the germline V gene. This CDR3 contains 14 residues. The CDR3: CASRKGDRDSPLHF. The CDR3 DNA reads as TGCGCCAGCAGGAAGGGGGACAGGGATTCACCCCTCCACTTT.

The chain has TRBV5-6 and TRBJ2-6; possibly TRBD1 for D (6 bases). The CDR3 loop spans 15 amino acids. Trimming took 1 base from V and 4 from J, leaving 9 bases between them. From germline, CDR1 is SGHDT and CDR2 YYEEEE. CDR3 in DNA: TGTGCCAGCAGCTTGAGGGGGACAGGGGCCAACGTCCTGACTTTC. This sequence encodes CASSLRGTGANVLTF.

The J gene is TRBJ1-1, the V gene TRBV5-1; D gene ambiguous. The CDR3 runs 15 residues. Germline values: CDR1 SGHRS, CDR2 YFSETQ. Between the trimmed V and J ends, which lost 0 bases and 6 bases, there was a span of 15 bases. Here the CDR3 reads CASSLEVGWVPEAFF. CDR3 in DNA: TGCGCCAGCAGCTTGGAGGTCGGGTGGGTTCCTGAAGCTTTCTTT.

CDR3 sequence: CASNLAGNTYEQYF. The CDR3 nucleotides read TGTGCCAGCAATCTAGCGGGAAACACCTACGAGCAGTACTTC. This chain connects TRBV6-5 to TRBJ2-7; 9 positions agree with TRBD2. CDR3 size: 14 residues. Germline V CDR1 and CDR2: MNHEY, SVGAGI. Germline trimming cut 7 bases from V and 2 bases from J; bases unmatched to any gene: 6.

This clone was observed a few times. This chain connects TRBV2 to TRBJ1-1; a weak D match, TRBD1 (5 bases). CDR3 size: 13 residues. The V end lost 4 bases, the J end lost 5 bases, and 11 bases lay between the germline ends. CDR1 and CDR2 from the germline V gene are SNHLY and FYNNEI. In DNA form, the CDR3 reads TGTGCCAGCAGTGTTTCCAGGGTAACTGAAGCTTTCTTT. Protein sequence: CASSVSRVTEAFF.

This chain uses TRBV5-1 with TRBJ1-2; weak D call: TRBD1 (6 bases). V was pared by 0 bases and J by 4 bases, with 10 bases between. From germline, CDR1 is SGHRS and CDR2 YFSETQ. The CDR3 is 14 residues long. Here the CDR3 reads CASSLEGGGYGYTF. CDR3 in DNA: TGCGCCAGCAGCTTGGAGGGGGGAGGCTATGGCTACACCTTC.

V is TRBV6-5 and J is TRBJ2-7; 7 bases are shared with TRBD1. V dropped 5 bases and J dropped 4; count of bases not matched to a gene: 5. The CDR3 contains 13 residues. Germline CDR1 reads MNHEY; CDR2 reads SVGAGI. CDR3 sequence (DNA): TGTGCCAGCAGTCTGGGACAGTTATACGAGCAGTACTTC. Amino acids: CASSLGQLYEQYF.

The DNA for the CDR3 is TGTGCCAGTAGTAAAGACAGATTCTATGGCTACACCTTC. It is translated as CASSKDRFYGYTF. This chain uses TRBV19 with TRBJ1-2, with D possibly TRBD1 on 5 matching bases. CDR1 LNHDA and CDR2 SQIVND come from the germline V gene (reference sequence). V was clipped by 4 bases and J by 4 bases, with 10 bases between them. This CDR3 contains 13 residues.

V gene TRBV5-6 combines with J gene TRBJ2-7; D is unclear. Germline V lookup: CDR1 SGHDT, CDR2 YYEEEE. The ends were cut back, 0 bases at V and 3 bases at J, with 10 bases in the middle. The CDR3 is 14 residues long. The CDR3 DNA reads TGTGCCAGCAGCTTGGCCGCTAAAAGCTACGAGCAGTACTTC. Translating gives CASSLAAKSYEQYF.

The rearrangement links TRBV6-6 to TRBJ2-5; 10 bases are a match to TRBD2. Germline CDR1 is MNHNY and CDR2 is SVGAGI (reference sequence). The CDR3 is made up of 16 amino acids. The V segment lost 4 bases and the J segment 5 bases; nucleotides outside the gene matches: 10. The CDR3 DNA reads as TGTGCCAGCAGTTCGGCCAGCGGGAGGGTGAGGGAGACCCAGTACTTC. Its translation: CASSSASGRVRETQYF.

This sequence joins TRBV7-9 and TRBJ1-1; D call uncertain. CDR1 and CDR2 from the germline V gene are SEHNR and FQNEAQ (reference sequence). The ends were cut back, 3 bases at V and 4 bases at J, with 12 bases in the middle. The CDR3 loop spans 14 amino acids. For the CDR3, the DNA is TGTGCCAGCAGCTTGGGCCAGGTTGGCACTGAAGCTTTCTTT. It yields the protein CASSLGQVGTEAFF.

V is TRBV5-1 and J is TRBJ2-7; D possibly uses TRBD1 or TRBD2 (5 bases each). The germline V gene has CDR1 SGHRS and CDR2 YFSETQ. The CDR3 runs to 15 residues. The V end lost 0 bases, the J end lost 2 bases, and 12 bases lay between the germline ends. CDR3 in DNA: TGCGCCAGCAGCTTGGGGGCAGGGAGTACCTACGAGCAGTACTTC. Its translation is CASSLGAGSTYEQYF.

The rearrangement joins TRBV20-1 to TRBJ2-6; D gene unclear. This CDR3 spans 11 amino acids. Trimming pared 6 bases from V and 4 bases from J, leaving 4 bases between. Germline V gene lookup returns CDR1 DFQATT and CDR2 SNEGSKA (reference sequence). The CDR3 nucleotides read TGCAGTGCCAGGGGGGCCAACGTCCTGACTTTC. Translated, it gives CSARGANVLTF.

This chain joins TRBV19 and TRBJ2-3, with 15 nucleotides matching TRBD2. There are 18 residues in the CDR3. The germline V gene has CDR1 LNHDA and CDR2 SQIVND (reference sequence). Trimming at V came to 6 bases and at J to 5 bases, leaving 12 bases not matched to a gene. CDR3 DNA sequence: TGTGCCAGTAGACCTCCGCCGGGACTAGCGGGAGGACAAGATACGCAGTATTTT. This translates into CASRPPPGLAGGQDTQYF. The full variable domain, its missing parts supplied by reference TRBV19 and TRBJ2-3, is DGGITQSPKYLFRKEGQNVTLSCEQNLNHDAMYWYRQDPGQGLRLIYYSQIVNDFQKGDIAEGYSVSREKKESFPLTVTSAQKNPTAFYLCASRPPPGLAGGQDTQYFGPGTRLTVL.

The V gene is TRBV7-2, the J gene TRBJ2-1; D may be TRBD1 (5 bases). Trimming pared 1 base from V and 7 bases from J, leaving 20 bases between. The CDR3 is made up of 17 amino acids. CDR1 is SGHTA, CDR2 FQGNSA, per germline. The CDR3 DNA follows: TGTGCCAGCAGCTTAGATTGGCGACAGACCTTAGGGAATGAGCAGTTCTTC. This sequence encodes CASSLDWRQTLGNEQFF.

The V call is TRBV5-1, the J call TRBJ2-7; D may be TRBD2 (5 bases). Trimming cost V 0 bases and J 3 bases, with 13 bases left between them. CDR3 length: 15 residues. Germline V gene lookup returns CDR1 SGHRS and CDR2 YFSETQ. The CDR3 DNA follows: TGCGCCAGCAGCTTGGGTATGACGGGGTTCTACGAGCAGTACTTC. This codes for CASSLGMTGFYEQYF. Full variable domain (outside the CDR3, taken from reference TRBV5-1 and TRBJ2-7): KAGVTQTPRYLIKTRGQQVTLSCSPISGHRSVSWYQQTPGQGLQFLFEYFSETQRNKGNFPGRFSGRQFSNSRSEMNVSTLELGDSALYLCASSLGMTGFYEQYFGPGTRLTVT.

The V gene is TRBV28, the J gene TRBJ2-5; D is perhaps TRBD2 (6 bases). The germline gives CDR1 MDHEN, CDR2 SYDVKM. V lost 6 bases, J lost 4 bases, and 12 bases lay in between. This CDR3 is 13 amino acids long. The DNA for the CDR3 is TGTGCCAGCAGCCGGGGGTTCGGAGAGACCCAGTACTTC. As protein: CASSRGFGETQYF.

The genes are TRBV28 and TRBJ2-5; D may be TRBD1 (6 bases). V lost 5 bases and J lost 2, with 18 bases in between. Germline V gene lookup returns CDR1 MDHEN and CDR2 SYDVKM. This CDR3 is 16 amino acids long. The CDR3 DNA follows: TGTGCCAGCAGTCTACAGGGTTCGCTACCACAAGAGACCCAGTACTTC. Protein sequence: CASSLQGSLPQETQYF.